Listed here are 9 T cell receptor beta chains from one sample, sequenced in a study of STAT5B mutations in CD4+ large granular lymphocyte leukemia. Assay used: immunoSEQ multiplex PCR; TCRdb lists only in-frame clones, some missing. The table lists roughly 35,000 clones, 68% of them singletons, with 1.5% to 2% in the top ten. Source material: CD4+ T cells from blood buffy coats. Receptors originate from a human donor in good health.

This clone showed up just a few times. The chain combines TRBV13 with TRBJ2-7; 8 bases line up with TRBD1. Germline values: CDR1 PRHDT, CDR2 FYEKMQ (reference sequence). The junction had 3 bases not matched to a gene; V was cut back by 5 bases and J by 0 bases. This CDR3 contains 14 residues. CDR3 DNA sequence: TGTGCCAGCAGCCGGACAGGGAGCTCCTACGAGCAGTACTTC. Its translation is CASSRTGSSYEQYF.

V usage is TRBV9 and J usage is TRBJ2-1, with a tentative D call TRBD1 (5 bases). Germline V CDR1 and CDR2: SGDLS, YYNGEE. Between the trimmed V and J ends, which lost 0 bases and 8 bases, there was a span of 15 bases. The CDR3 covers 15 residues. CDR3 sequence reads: CASSVAEAGFYEQFF. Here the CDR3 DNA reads TGTGCCAGCAGCGTAGCTGAGGCAGGGTTTTATGAGCAGTTCTTC.

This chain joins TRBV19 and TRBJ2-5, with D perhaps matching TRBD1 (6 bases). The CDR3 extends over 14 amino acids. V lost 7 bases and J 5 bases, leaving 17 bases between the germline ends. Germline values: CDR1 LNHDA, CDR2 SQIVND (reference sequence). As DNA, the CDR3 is TGTGCCAGTACCCCCGGGCCAGGGGAGGAGACCCAGTACTTC. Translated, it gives CASTPGPGEETQYF.

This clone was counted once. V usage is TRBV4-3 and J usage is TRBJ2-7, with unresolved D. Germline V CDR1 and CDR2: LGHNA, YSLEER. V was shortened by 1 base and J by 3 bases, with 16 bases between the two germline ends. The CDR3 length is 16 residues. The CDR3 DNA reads TGCGCCAGCAGCCAAGTGATTGGGTTTCGAGTCTACGAGCAGTACTTC. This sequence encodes CASSQVIGFRVYEQYF.

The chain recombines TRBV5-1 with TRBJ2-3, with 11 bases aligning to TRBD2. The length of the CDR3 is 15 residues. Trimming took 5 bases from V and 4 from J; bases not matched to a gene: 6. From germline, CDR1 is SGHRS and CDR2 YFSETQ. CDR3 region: CASSFTSGGADTQYF. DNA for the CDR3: TGCGCCAGCAGTTTCACTAGCGGGGGAGCAGATACGCAGTATTTT.

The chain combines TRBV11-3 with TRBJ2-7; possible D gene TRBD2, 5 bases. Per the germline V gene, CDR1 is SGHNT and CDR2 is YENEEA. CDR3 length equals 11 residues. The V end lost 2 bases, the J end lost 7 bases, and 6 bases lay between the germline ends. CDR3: CASSLRDEQYF. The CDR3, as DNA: TGTGCCAGCAGCTTACGGGATGAGCAGTACTTC.

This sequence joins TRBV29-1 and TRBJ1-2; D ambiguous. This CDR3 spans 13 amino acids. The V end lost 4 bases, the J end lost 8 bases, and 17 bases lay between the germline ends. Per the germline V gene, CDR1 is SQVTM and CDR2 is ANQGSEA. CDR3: CSVVEAPIFGYTF. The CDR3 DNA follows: TGCAGCGTTGTGGAGGCCCCTATCTTCGGCTACACCTTC. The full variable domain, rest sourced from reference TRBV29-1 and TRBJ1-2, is SAVISQKPSRDICQRGTSLTIQCQVDSQVTMMFWYRQQPGQSLTLIATANQGSEATYESGFVIDKFPISRPNLTFSTLTVSNMSPEDSSIYLCSVVEAPIFGYTFGSGTRLTVV.

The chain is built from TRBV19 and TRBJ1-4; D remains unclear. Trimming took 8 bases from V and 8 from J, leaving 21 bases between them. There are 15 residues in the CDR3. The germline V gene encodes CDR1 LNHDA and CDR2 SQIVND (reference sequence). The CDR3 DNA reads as TGTGCCAGTTTTTCCCGCGCGGGTTTTGGCGAAAAACTGTTTTTT. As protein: CASFSRAGFGEKLFF.

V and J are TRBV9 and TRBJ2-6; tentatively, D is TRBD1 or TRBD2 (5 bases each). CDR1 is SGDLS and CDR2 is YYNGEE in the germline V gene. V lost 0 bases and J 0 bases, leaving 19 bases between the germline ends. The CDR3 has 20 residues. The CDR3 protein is CASSVGGATGLRSGANVLTF. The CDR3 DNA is TGTGCCAGCAGCGTAGGAGGGGCCACAGGCCTCCGCTCTGGGGCCAACGTCCTGACTTTC.